The clone carrying this T cell receptor (beta chain) has more than one count but fewer than ten. Its antigen remains unknown. The ends lost 4 bases at V and 5 bases at J; junction bases unmatched: 5. Germline CDR1 and CDR2: GTSNPN and SVGIG (reference sequence). The CDR3 consists of 13 residues. After isolation, RNA underwent reverse transcription to generate cDNA as the sequencing template. The assay was immunoSEQ multiplex PCR, and TCRdb's table has in-frame clones only and misses some. The profile shows fewer than 350,000 clones, 58% of them singletons. The data are from a study of CD8+ T cells in alopecia areata. Treatment reported: oral pan-JAK inhibitor, 5-10 mg twice daily. Collected material from alopecia areata patients comprised lesional scalp punch biopsies and peripheral blood. Whole-study results and caveats: Normal scalp had lower clonality than lesional scalp, with alopecia totalis/universalis lesions showing this most strongly. Tofacitinib produced a significant decrease in scalp clonality and in expanded CD8+ clones among the top 100.

The TCR originated in a human donor with alopecia areata. V is TRBV30 and J is TRBJ1-5; 7 nucleotides match TRBD1. The sample in question was CD4+ T cells sorted from blood, obtained at week 24, from a patient treated with tofacitinib. In nucleotides, the CDR3 is TGTGCCTGGAACAACAGGGGCGATCAGCCCCAGCATTTT. It encodes CAWNNRGDQPQHF.